One sample yielded the 23 T cell receptor beta chains listed below, sequenced in a study of T cells in Graves' hyperthyroidism and ophthalmopathy. Authors of the study amplified TCR beta CDR3 regions from RNA transcripts. HTBI primers were employed in a first-round RT-PCR of the TCR CDR3. TCRdb re-derived calls from the multiplex PCR reads in MiXCR, one entry per CDR3 protein. The repertoire consists of about 290,000 distinct CDR3 sequences, with approximately 13% occurring once and the leading ten covering 6.5% to 10%. The sequencing sample was made of blood. The source is a woman between 35 and 50 years old with Graves' hyperthyroidism.

This clonotype was found many times. This rearrangement joins TRBV29-1 to TRBJ1-5; perhaps TRBD1 as D (6 bases). This CDR3 is built from 12 residues. Germline CDR1 is SQVTM and CDR2 is ANQGSEA. The V end was cut by 4 bases, the J end by 2 bases, with 6 bases between. The CDR3 sequence is CSVGQGNQPQHF. CDR3 DNA sequence: TGCAGCGTTGGACAGGGCAATCAGCCCCAGCATTTT.

This clonotype was detected many times. The genes are TRBV6-1 and TRBJ1-2, with TRBD1 identical over 7 bases. The CDR3 runs 12 residues. CDR1 MNHNS and CDR2 SASEGT come from the germline V gene. J was trimmed by 3 bases and V by 8 bases; bases with no gene match: 3. As DNA, the CDR3 is TGTGCCAGCTTCAGGGGGTACTATGGCTACACCTTC. Translating it yields CASFRGYYGYTF.

This clonotype has just a few counts. The chain is built from TRBV6-1 and TRBJ1-3; no definite D call. Trimming removed 7 bases at V and 0 bases at J, with 10 bases between. Per the germline V gene, CDR1 is MNHNS and CDR2 is SASEGT. The CDR3 loop spans 14 amino acids. The CDR3 nucleotides are TGTGCCAGCACCCCAGACTTCTCTGGAAACACCATATATTTT. This encodes CASTPDFSGNTIYF.

There are a few counts of this clonotype. CDR3 sequence reads: CASSVEVGGPREQYF. CDR3 sequence (DNA): TGTGCCAGCAGCGTAGAGGTGGGAGGGCCCCGCGAGCAGTACTTC. The chain recombines TRBV9 with TRBJ2-7; 7 bases fit TRBD2. The ends lost 0 bases at V and 6 bases at J; junction bases unmatched: 9. There are 15 residues in the CDR3. CDR1 and CDR2 (germline): SGDLS, YYNGEE. Full variable domain (rest looked up from reference TRBV9 and TRBJ2-7): DSGVTQTPKHLITATGQRVTLRCSPRSGDLSVYWYQQSLDQGLQFLIQYYNGEERAKGNILERFSAQQFPDLHSELNLSSLELGDSALYFCASSVEVGGPREQYFGPGTRLTVT.

There are many counts of this clonotype. V gene TRBV7-6 combines with J gene TRBJ1-6; perhaps TRBD1 as D (5 bases). V was clipped by 4 bases and J by 5 bases, with 12 bases between them. Germline CDR1 reads SGHVS; CDR2 reads FNYEAQ. This CDR3 has 15 residues. The CDR3 protein is CASSSSPGNNSPLHF. The CDR3 DNA reads as TGTGCCAGCAGCTCGAGCCCAGGGAATAATTCACCCCTCCACTTT.

This clonotype has only a few counts. This chain uses TRBV19 with TRBJ2-7, with 8 bases identical to TRBD1. V shed 5 bases and J 3 bases; nucleotides not matched to a gene: 21. This CDR3 region has 19 residues. CDR1 and CDR2 (germline): LNHDA, SQIVND (reference sequence). The CDR3 nucleotides read TGTGCCAGTAGTGTCAAAGATTCCACCGGGACAGGAATTCTCTACGAGCAGTACTTC. Translating it yields CASSVKDSTGTGILYEQYF.

This clonotype has a count of ten or more. The chain employs TRBV29-1 and TRBJ2-1, with a possible D match to TRBD2 (6 bases). This CDR3 is built from 14 residues. Between the trimmed V and J ends, which lost 6 bases and 5 bases, there was a span of 17 bases. The germline gives CDR1 SQVTM, CDR2 ANQGSEA. CDR3 amino acids: CSVQDWTTHNEQFF. CDR3 DNA: TGCAGCGTCCAAGACTGGACTACCCACAATGAGCAGTTCTTC.

This clonotype has at least ten counts. The chain combines TRBV29-1 with TRBJ2-7; no definite D call. Germline assignment: CDR1 SQVTM and CDR2 ANQGSEA. The CDR3 loop spans 11 amino acids. V lost 1 base and J lost 2, with 3 bases in between. CDR3 sequence: CSVEGPYEQYF. CDR3 coding DNA: TGCAGCGTTGAAGGCCCCTACGAGCAGTACTTC.

This chain connects TRBV7-9 to TRBJ2-7; D gene uncertain. The closer fit of TRBJ2-1 to the DNA end suggests the J call may be wrong. The CDR3 consists of 15 residues. Per the germline V gene, CDR1 is SEHNR and CDR2 is FQNEAQ (reference sequence). The chain's CDR3 is CASSPTGVRVYEQFF. CDR3 in DNA: TGTGCCAGCAGCCCAACGGGCGTTAGGGTGTACGAGCAGTTCTTC.

Ten or more counts support this clonotype. CDR3 DNA: TGTGCCAGCAGCTTAGAATACGGGCGGGTAGCCAAAAACATTCAGTACTTC. Encoded protein: CASSLEYGRVAKNIQYF. This chain uses TRBV11-2 with TRBJ2-4; tentative D call: TRBD2 (5 bases). This CDR3 is 17 amino acids long. Per germline, CDR1 SGHAT and CDR2 FQNNGV. V lost 0 bases to trimming and J lost 0 bases, with 12 bases between them. The full variable domain, completed using reference TRBV11-2 and TRBJ2-4, is EAGVAQSPRYKIIEKRQSVAFWCNPISGHATLYWYQQILGQGPKLLIQFQNNGVVDDSQLPKDRFSAERLKGVDSTLKIQPAKLEDSAVYLCASSLEYGRVAKNIQYFGAGTRLSVL.

This clonotype was picked up many times. J is TRBJ2-3 and V is TRBV11-2; 12 bases map to TRBD2. With 3 bases clipped from V and 4 bases from J, the junction kept 8 bases outside the gene matches. Per germline, CDR1 SGHAT and CDR2 FQNNGV. This CDR3 comprises 17 residues. The DNA for the CDR3 is TGTGCCAGCAGCTTCTCTAGCGGGAGGGGTCCAGCAGATACGCAGTATTTT. Protein sequence: CASSFSSGRGPADTQYF.

The sample holds many counts of this clonotype. The CDR3 DNA reads TGTGCCAGCAGCAAAGGTCTTGACGTGCAGTATTTT. Its translation: CASSKGLDVQYF. J is TRBJ2-3 and V is TRBV2; D remains unclear. The V gene lost 6 bases and the J gene lost 11 bases, with 15 bases spanning the gap. CDR1 and CDR2 (germline): SNHLY, FYNNEI. The CDR3 has 12 amino acids.

This clonotype was counted many times. V is TRBV6-1 and J is TRBJ2-7, with 9 positions matching TRBD1. Germline trimming cut 4 bases from V and 4 bases from J; bases unmatched to any gene: 11. CDR3 size: 16 residues. Looked up from germline, CDR1 is MNHNS and CDR2 is SASEGT. CDR3 in amino acids: CASSGKNPGQGYEQYF. The CDR3 coding sequence is TGTGCCAGCAGTGGAAAGAACCCGGGACAGGGTTACGAGCAGTACTTC.

This clonotype was seen a few times. The junction shows a germline mismatch at one end, possibly a read error. The DNA for the CDR3 is TGCAGTGCTAGGATCGGGACAGGGGGAGTCTCTGGAAGCACCATATATTTT. Its protein is CSARIGTGGVSGSTIYF. The rearrangement joins TRBV20-1 to TRBJ1-3, with TRBD1 identical over 11 bases. CDR3 length equals 17 residues. Germline V gene sequence: CDR1 DFQATT, CDR2 SNEGSKA (reference sequence).

This chain joins TRBV7-6 and TRBJ2-2, with D uncertain. The CDR3 covers 15 residues. Germline CDR1 and CDR2: SGHVS and FNYEAQ. V was cut by 3 bases and J by 0 bases, with 8 bases left in between. The CDR3, as DNA: TGTGCCAGCAGCTTCGGCGGATCGAACACCGGGGAGCTGTTTTTT. This sequence encodes CASSFGGSNTGELFF. Looking up the rest from reference TRBV7-6 and TRBJ2-2 gives the full variable domain: GAGVSQSPRYKVTKRGQDVALRCDPISGHVSLYWYRQALGQGPEFLTYFNYEAQQDKSGLPNDRFSAERPEGSISTLTIQRTEQRDSAMYRCASSFGGSNTGELFFGEGSRLTVL.

The chain carries TRBV7-9 and TRBJ2-2, with 8 bases lining up with TRBD2. Looked up from germline, CDR1 is SEHNR and CDR2 is FQNEAQ (reference sequence). V was clipped by 7 bases and J by 0 bases; unmatched bases: 4. The CDR3 totals 15 residues. Here the CDR3 DNA reads TGTGCCAGCAAATTACTAGCGGCGAACACCGGGGAGCTGTTTTTT. Amino acid sequence: CASKLLAANTGELFF.

This clonotype was picked up many times. This chain connects TRBV28 to TRBJ1-2; D gene ambiguous. The ends were cut back, 2 bases at V and 8 bases at J, with 6 bases in the middle. Germline CDR1 MDHEN, CDR2 SYDVKM. This CDR3 is 11 amino acids long. In nucleotides, the CDR3 is TGTGCCAGCAGTTTAAACCGGGGCTACACCTTC. Translated: CASSLNRGYTF.

This clonotype was counted between two and nine times. The junction does not match germline at one end; this may be a read error. This CDR3 is CASRTADSGIYIF. CDR3 DNA: TGTGCCAGCAGAACCGCGGACAGCGGAATATATATTTTT. The rearrangement joins TRBV6-1 to TRBJ1-3; possible D gene TRBD1, 6 bases. Germline V gives CDR1 MNHNS, CDR2 SASEGT. This CDR3 region has 13 residues.

This clonotype came up a few times. The V call is TRBV4-1, the J call TRBJ1-3, with D perhaps TRBD1 (5 bases). CDR1 and CDR2 (germline): MGHRA, YSYEKL. V lost 0 bases and J lost 7, with 10 bases in between. This CDR3 has 14 residues. The CDR3 region is CASSQDSGMNTIYF. In DNA, the CDR3 is TGCGCCAGCAGCCAAGACTCAGGGATGAACACCATATATTTT.

This clonotype was counted ten times or more. This chain joins TRBV12-3 or TRBV12-4 and TRBJ2-2, with TRBD1 matching over 7 bases. The V and J ends lost 6 bases and 3 bases, in that order; junction bases with no gene match: 13. The CDR3 length is 17 residues. The CDR3 DNA is TGTGCCAGCAGACTCTGGGACAGCCTAGAGGACACCGGGGAGCTGTTTTTT. The encoded protein is CASRLWDSLEDTGELFF.

In its sample, this clonotype was seen many times. The rearrangement links TRBV10-3 to TRBJ2-3; D unresolved. Per germline, CDR1 ENHRY and CDR2 SYGVKD. The CDR3 is 16 amino acids. V shed 3 bases and J shed 2 bases, with 15 bases lying between them. The CDR3 reads CAISDTRPPHTDTQYF. The CDR3, as DNA: TGTGCCATCAGTGATACCAGACCCCCCCACACAGATACGCAGTATTTT.

This clonotype occurred many times. The chain is built from TRBV29-1 and TRBJ1-1; D is unclear. The CDR3 sequence is 13 residues long. Germline CDR1 and CDR2: SQVTM and ANQGSEA. Trimming pared 2 bases from V and 0 bases from J, leaving 7 bases between. CDR3 in DNA: TGCAGCGTTGAAAACGGGGTGAACACTGAAGCTTTCTTT. Its protein is CSVENGVNTEAFF.

In this sample, this clonotype turned up a few times. V is TRBV7-9 and J is TRBJ2-3; the D gene is possibly TRBD1 (5 bases). Germline values: CDR1 SEHNR, CDR2 FQNEAQ (reference sequence). CDR3 length: 17 amino acids. The germline V and J ends were trimmed by 1 base and 4 bases, with 18 bases remaining between them. The CDR3 DNA reads TGTGCCAGCAGCTTAGGAGGATGGGGCTTAAGTCCAGATACGCAGTATTTT. It encodes CASSLGGWGLSPDTQYF.